The 28 T cell receptor beta chains below were found in one sample sequenced in a study of memory CD4+ T cells and cytomegalovirus serostatus. Single viable CD3+CD4+CD8-CD45RO+ cells were sorted as the memory CD4+ T cells. The data were produced by immunoSEQ multiplex PCR, yet TCRdb's version contains in-frame clones alone and is incomplete. Of some 39,000 clones listed, 75% to 85% are singletons. Sequencing was carried out using memory CD4+ T cells from blood. The receptors shown here come from an adult in good health and CMV-seronegative.

The CDR3 nucleotides are TGCGCCAGTACCAGGGACCAAGAGACCCAGTACTTC. Its protein product is CASTRDQETQYF. The rearrangement uses TRBV5-1 and TRBJ2-5, with a tentative D call TRBD1 (5 bases). V lost 8 bases, J lost 0 bases, and 8 bases lay in between. CDR3 length: 12 residues. From germline, CDR1 is SGHRS and CDR2 YFSETQ.

This clone has only one observation. The genes are TRBV7-7 and TRBJ2-1; no clear D. Germline V lookup: CDR1 SSHAT, CDR2 FNYEAQ (reference sequence). V was pared by 5 bases and J by 0 bases, with 11 bases between. The CDR3 loop spans 15 amino acids. For the CDR3, the DNA is TGTGCCAGCAGCCCGGATACCTCCTCCTACAATGAGCAGTTCTTC. Its protein is CASSPDTSSYNEQFF.

The sample holds one count of this clone. The chain recombines TRBV7-9 with TRBJ2-1, with D perhaps assigned TRBD1 or TRBD2 (5 bases each). Germline V lookup: CDR1 SEHNR, CDR2 FQNEAQ (reference sequence). V was trimmed by 8 bases and J by 10 bases, leaving 18 bases between them. The CDR3 length is 13 residues. CDR3 sequence (DNA): TGTGCCAGCCTGGGGGACGGCGGCCTCGAGCAGTTCTTC. As protein: CASLGDGGLEQFF.

In regard to this clone: The identical CDR3 is also encoded by other nucleotide sequences in the sample. The chain is built from TRBV6-5 and TRBJ1-1; D not resolved. The CDR3 covers 16 residues. Germline V gives CDR1 MNHEY, CDR2 SVGAGI. Trimming shortened V by 0 bases and J by 3 bases, and 14 bases separated the two germline ends. CDR3 sequence reads: CASSYSSSGGDTEAFF. In nucleotides, the CDR3 is TGTGCCAGCAGTTACTCGAGTTCAGGTGGGGACACTGAAGCTTTCTTT.

This clone has only a few counts. The chain employs TRBV11-3 and TRBJ2-3; unclear D gene. V was pared by 2 bases and J by 3 bases, with 3 bases between. This CDR3 comprises 12 residues. Germline values: CDR1 SGHNT, CDR2 YENEEA. CDR3 residues: CASSLTTDTQYF. The CDR3 coding sequence is TGTGCCAGCAGCTTAACTACAGATACGCAGTATTTT.

This clone was seen just once. The chain combines TRBV5-6 with TRBJ2-2; D not certain. With 1 base removed from V and 0 bases from J, the gap between germline ends came to 7 bases. From germline, CDR1 is SGHDT and CDR2 YYEEEE. The CDR3 length is 15 residues. The CDR3, as DNA: TGTGCCAGCAGCTTGTTAGGGCCGAACACCGGGGAGCTGTTTTTT. It yields the protein CASSLLGPNTGELFF.

This clone was seen more than once but under ten times. J is TRBJ2-3 and V is TRBV30; 9 bases agree with TRBD2. The germline V gene encodes CDR1 GTSNPN and CDR2 SVGIG (reference sequence). J was trimmed by 0 bases and V by 2 bases; bases with no gene match: 12. There are 18 residues in the CDR3. For the CDR3, the DNA is TGTGCCTGGAGTCCCCTACGCAGACTAGCGGCTAGCACAGATACGCAGTATTTT. Residues: CAWSPLRRLAASTDTQYF.

The rearrangement uses TRBV20-1 and TRBJ1-4; D uncertain. The CDR3 totals 11 residues. Germline-derived CDR1 and CDR2 are DFQATT and SNEGSKA (reference sequence). V lost 3 bases and J lost 8, with 7 bases in between. CDR3 sequence reads: CSASRSEKLFF. CDR3 in DNA: TGCAGTGCTAGTCGGTCCGAAAAACTGTTTTTT.

The table lists this clone with a count of one. The J gene is TRBJ2-7, the V gene TRBV6-1; 7 bases fit TRBD1. The V segment lost 6 bases and the J segment 3 bases; nucleotides outside the gene matches: 11. Germline values: CDR1 MNHNS, CDR2 SASEGT. The CDR3 has 15 amino acids. In DNA, the CDR3 is TGTGCCAGCAGGGGGTCAGGGGGTAACAACTACGAGCAGTACTTC. Residues: CASRGSGGNNYEQYF.

The chain joins TRBV30 to TRBJ1-6; the match to TRBD1 covers 8 bases. V lost 3 bases and J lost 7; bases outside the gene matches: 8. This CDR3 region has 15 residues. Germline loops: CDR1 GTSNPN, CDR2 SVGIG (reference sequence). This chain's CDR3 is CAWRPQTGGNSPLHF. The DNA for the CDR3 is TGTGCCTGGAGACCTCAAACAGGGGGAAATTCACCCCTCCACTTT.

This chain connects TRBV4-3 to TRBJ1-2; D may be TRBD1 (6 bases). Germline V gene sequence: CDR1 LGHNA, CDR2 YSLEER. CDR3 length equals 15 residues. V lost 1 base and J lost 4, with 13 bases in between. CDR3 loop: CASSQVGSRGYGYTF. The CDR3 DNA sequence: TGCGCCAGCAGCCAAGTGGGTAGCAGGGGCTATGGCTACACCTTC.

This chain links TRBV7-2 with TRBJ2-1; D call uncertain. CDR1 is SGHTA and CDR2 is FQGNSA in the germline V gene. The CDR3 runs to 13 residues. The ends were cut back, 0 bases at V and 10 bases at J, with 10 bases in the middle. CDR3 residues: CASSLAFSREQFF. CDR3 nucleotide sequence: TGTGCCAGCAGCTTAGCCTTTAGCCGAGAGCAGTTCTTC. Using reference TRBV7-2 and TRBJ2-1 for the parts outside the CDR3, the full variable domain is GAGVSQSPSNKVTEKGKDVELRCDPISGHTALYWYRQSLGQGLEFLIYFQGNSAPDKSGLPSDRFSAERTGGSVSTLTIQRTQQEDSAVYLCASSLAFSREQFFGPGTRLTVL.

The sample holds one count of this clone. This chain connects TRBV6-5 to TRBJ2-5; D may be TRBD1 (6 bases). Trimming left V 2 bases short and J 0 bases short, with 7 bases between. The CDR3 is 14 residues long. The V gene's germline CDR1 is MNHEY and CDR2 SVGAGI. The CDR3: CASSYGQYQETQYF. The DNA for the CDR3 is TGTGCCAGCAGTTACGGACAGTACCAAGAGACCCAGTACTTC.

The chain recombines TRBV11-3 with TRBJ2-7; perhaps TRBD1 as D (5 bases). V dropped 4 bases and J dropped 0 bases, with 10 bases sitting between them. There are 14 residues in the CDR3. From germline, CDR1 is SGHNT and CDR2 YENEEA. CDR3 coding DNA: TGTGCCAGCAGCTCGACAGAGTCCTCCTACGAGCAGTACTTC. Encoded protein: CASSSTESSYEQYF.

V and J are TRBV27 and TRBJ2-1; unclear D gene. The CDR3 runs 15 residues. With 4 bases removed from V and 4 bases from J, the gap between germline ends came to 14 bases. Per the germline V gene, CDR1 is MNHEY and CDR2 is SMNVEV (reference sequence). CDR3 sequence reads: CASSYKGRLYNEQFF. The CDR3 DNA is TGTGCCAGCAGTTATAAGGGCAGGTTATACAATGAGCAGTTCTTC.

This clone was counted only a few times. The chain recombines TRBV20-1 with TRBJ1-1, with a weak D call TRBD1 (5 bases). In germline, CDR1 is DFQATT, CDR2 SNEGSKA (reference sequence). CDR3 length: 11 residues. Trimming took off 3 bases at V and 6 bases at J, with 8 bases between the two ends. CDR3 residues: CSASKGPEAFF. Written as DNA, the CDR3 is TGCAGTGCTAGTAAGGGGCCTGAAGCTTTCTTT.

The gene calls are TRBV14 and TRBJ2-5; 7 nucleotides match TRBD1. This CDR3 spans 15 amino acids. Germline loops: CDR1 SGHDN, CDR2 FVKESK. The V gene end was trimmed by 7 bases and the J gene end by 2 bases; junction bases not matched to a gene: 10. The CDR3 loop reads CASNLQGTSQETQYF. The CDR3, as DNA: TGTGCCAGCAACCTACAGGGGACGTCGCAAGAGACCCAGTACTTC.

The rearrangement uses TRBV27 and TRBJ2-3, with D maybe TRBD2 (7 bases). Deletions cut 7 bases from V and 1 base from J, with 15 bases between. This CDR3 is 15 amino acids long. CDR1 MNHEY and CDR2 SMNVEV come from the germline V gene (reference sequence). CDR3 in amino acids: CASIGGGARTDTQYF. CDR3 sequence (DNA): TGTGCCAGCATAGGGGGGGGCGCCCGCACAGATACGCAGTATTTT.

J is TRBJ1-2 and V is TRBV13; D gene unclear. The CDR3 runs to 16 residues. CDR1 is PRHDT, CDR2 FYEKMQ, per germline (reference sequence). Trimming took off 6 bases at V and 5 bases at J, with 22 bases between the two ends. The CDR3 loop reads CASRFFEASTSYGYTF. The CDR3 DNA follows: TGTGCCAGCAGGTTTTTTGAGGCGTCTACTTCATATGGCTACACCTTC. Full variable domain (rest looked up from reference TRBV13 and TRBJ1-2): AAGVIQSPRHLIKEKRETATLKCYPIPRHDTVYWYQQGPGQDPQFLISFYEKMQSDKGSIPDRFSAQQFSDYHSELNMSSLELGDSALYFCASRFFEASTSYGYTFGSGTRLTVV.

The V and J genes are TRBV20-1 and TRBJ1-4; no firm D call. The CDR3 loop spans 11 amino acids. V lost 1 base and J lost 8, with 5 bases in between. CDR1 is DFQATT, CDR2 SNEGSKA, per germline (reference sequence). CDR3 sequence reads: CSARVLEKLFF. CDR3 bases: TGCAGTGCTAGAGTCCTAGAAAAACTGTTTTTT.

This chain connects TRBV19 to TRBJ2-3, with D uncertain. Deletions cut 4 bases from V and 8 bases from J, with 16 bases between. This CDR3 has 14 residues. CDR1 and CDR2 (germline): LNHDA, SQIVND (reference sequence). CDR3 amino acids: CASSTAVGLSTQYF. The CDR3 nucleotides are TGTGCCAGTAGTACAGCCGTAGGTTTGAGTACGCAGTATTTT.

The CDR3 DNA reads as TGTGCCAGCAGCTTCCTAACAGGGCGAGGTACTGAAGCTTTCTTT. As protein: CASSFLTGRGTEAFF. The genes are TRBV5-6 and TRBJ1-1, with D tentatively TRBD1 (6 bases). CDR1 SGHDT and CDR2 YYEEEE come from the germline V gene. Trimming took off 2 bases at V and 5 bases at J, with 16 bases between the two ends. The CDR3 loop spans 15 amino acids. Looking up the rest from reference TRBV5-6 and TRBJ1-1 gives the full variable domain: DAGVTQSPTHLIKTRGQQVTLRCSPKSGHDTVSWYQQALGQGPQFIFQYYEEEERQRGNFPDRFSGHQFPNYSSELNVNALLLGDSALYLCASSFLTGRGTEAFFGQGTRLTVV.

The V gene is TRBV4-1, the J gene TRBJ2-7, with 8 bases aligning to TRBD1. Germline lookup yields CDR1 MGHRA and CDR2 YSYEKL. The junction had 10 bases not matched to a gene; V was cut back by 6 bases and J by 3 bases. This CDR3 has 15 residues. CDR3 DNA: TGCGCCAGCAGTATAGGACAGGGACGCTACTACGAGCAGTACTTC. Translating gives CASSIGQGRYYEQYF.

This clone has only one observation. This chain joins TRBV11-2 and TRBJ1-3; D not resolved. Per the germline V gene, CDR1 is SGHAT and CDR2 is FQNNGV. V gave up 3 bases and J gave up 0 bases, with 6 bases separating them. CDR3 length: 14 residues. CDR3: CASSFSNSGNTIYF. CDR3 in DNA: TGTGCCAGCAGCTTTAGTAACTCTGGAAACACCATATATTTT. The entire variable domain, with the rest obtained from reference TRBV11-2 and TRBJ1-3, is as follows: EAGVAQSPRYKIIEKRQSVAFWCNPISGHATLYWYQQILGQGPKLLIQFQNNGVVDDSQLPKDRFSAERLKGVDSTLKIQPAKLEDSAVYLCASSFSNSGNTIYFGEGSWLTVV.

The chain joins TRBV9 to TRBJ2-3; TRBD1 matches 9 bases. CDR1 and CDR2 from the germline V gene are SGDLS and YYNGEE. There are 14 residues in the CDR3. The ends lost 4 bases at V and 4 bases at J; junction bases unmatched: 4. Here the CDR3 DNA reads TGTGCCAGCAGCTCCCGACAGGGGGCAGATACGCAGTATTTT. Amino acids: CASSSRQGADTQYF.

The chain is built from TRBV5-6 and TRBJ2-7; a weak D match, TRBD1 (5 bases). Germline CDR1 and CDR2: SGHDT and YYEEEE. V was cut by 0 bases and J by 6 bases, with 16 bases left in between. There are 15 residues in the CDR3. CDR3 protein: CASSLGTGALSEQYF. CDR3 bases: TGTGCCAGCAGCTTGGGAACTGGGGCTCTGAGCGAGCAGTACTTC. Full variable domain (rest looked up from reference TRBV5-6 and TRBJ2-7): DAGVTQSPTHLIKTRGQQVTLRCSPKSGHDTVSWYQQALGQGPQFIFQYYEEEERQRGNFPDRFSGHQFPNYSSELNVNALLLGDSALYLCASSLGTGALSEQYFGPGTRLTVT.

This chain uses TRBV5-1 with TRBJ1-4; D gene uncertain. This CDR3 comprises 17 residues. V lost 0 bases and J lost 6, with 18 bases in between. Germline CDR1 and CDR2: SGHRS and YFSETQ. The chain's CDR3 is CASSLASLGRTDEKLFF. CDR3 bases: TGCGCCAGCAGCTTGGCCTCCCTCGGCCGGACGGATGAAAAACTGTTTTTT.

This chain links TRBV6-8 with TRBJ2-3; D gene uncertain. V was trimmed by 6 bases and J by 1 base, leaving 17 bases between them. CDR3 length: 16 amino acids. The V gene's germline CDR1 is MNHGY and CDR2 SAAAGT. The CDR3 sequence is CASRRSWASGTDTQYF. The CDR3 region has the DNA TGTGCCAGCAGGCGGTCGTGGGCTTCGGGCACAGATACGCAGTATTTT.